This TCR beta chain was retrieved from a study of control samples from healthy donors and cancer patients. CDR3 size: 17 residues. Germline V CDR1 and CDR2: SGHTA, FQGTGA. Trimming pared 5 bases from V and 0 bases from J, leaving 17 bases between. Clones were sequenced by immunoSEQ multiplex PCR, and TCRdb holds only the in-frame ones, with some missing. The sample shows 190,000 or so clones, roughly 91% of them seen only once. V gene TRBV7-3 combines with J gene TRBJ1-5; D not resolved. This clonotype was obtained from a man in his late teens or twenties in good health. Sequenced sample: blood. CDR3 sequence reads: CASSPHPGIYSNQPQHF. In DNA, the CDR3 is TGTGCCAGCAGCCCCCACCCCGGAATCTATAGCAATCAGCCCCAGCATTTT.